Only a few counts were recorded for the clone carrying this T cell receptor (beta chain). TCRdb passed the RT-PCR reads through MiXCR, listing each CDR3 protein once. Among about 700,000 distinct CDR3 sequences, around 14% were seen once, and the ten largest hold 3.6%. V lost 5 bases and J 6 bases, leaving 16 bases between the germline ends. CDR1 SGHAT and CDR2 FQDESV come from the germline V gene (reference sequence). This CDR3 region has 15 residues. Material for sequencing was memory CD4+ T cells from blood. V is TRBV11-1 and J is TRBJ2-2, with D perhaps matching TRBD1 (5 bases). This TCR derives from a female donor in good health, serving as a healthy control. CDR3 nucleotide sequence: TGTGCCAGCAGCCGGCGGCAGGGTGAAGCCGGGGAGCTGTTTTTT. Translated: CASSRRQGEAGELFF.